The following is a T cell receptor (beta chain) sequence with its context. This clone was seen only once. Its antigen is unknown. It has no much larger one-base neighbor in the sample; base qualities were not kept. The library came from the immunoSEQ multiplex PCR assay. What TCRdb holds here is the immuneACCESS table cut down to in-frame rearrangements. Part of the clones is not present; checked against another copy, under half of the missing clones reflect an unresolved V gene, and the others are unexplained. For this sample there are tens of thousands of clones; roughly 90% appear just once. The ten largest clones take up 4.7% of the sample. The data are from a study of T cell changes during pregnancy in multiple sclerosis (dated by TCRdb to between 2018 and 2021). Study-wide context: In women with multiple sclerosis, the researchers looked at how the T cell repertoire shifted as pregnancy progressed.

Deletion took 4 bases off V and 0 bases off J, with a span of 12 bases between the germline ends. Based on the germline V gene, the CDR1 and CDR2 sequences are SGHNT and YENEEA. The CDR3 sequence holds 15 residues, the cysteine and phenylalanine included. Of the read, only the CDR3 DNA is kept; its 45 bases are in frame from base 1. Recombination connected TRBV11-3 to TRBJ1-1; TRBD1 is a possible D gene, resting on 5 matching bases. This receptor was identified in a female donor in good health, enrolled as a control in a pregnancy study. The sample in question was peripheral blood, obtained in the second trimester of pregnancy. At the DNA level, the sequence is TGTGCCAGCAGCTCGACCCAGGGCTTGAACACTGAAGCTTTCTTT. Translation gives CASSSTQGLNTEAFF.